The rows below give T cell receptor beta chains drawn from one sample of a study of shared clonotypes between healthy human individuals. The repertoire was sequenced with immunoSEQ multiplex PCR; TCRdb's copy has only in-frame clones and lacks some. The sample shows hundreds of thousands of clones, approximately 96% of them seen only once. The specimen sequenced was naive CD8+ T cells sorted from blood. The receptors shown here come from a woman in her thirties in good health. CDR3s include the opening cysteine and the closing phenylalanine or tryptophan. The order of the fields is clone size, V gene, D gene, J gene, CDR3 DNA, CDR3 protein. The D gene is left open where the match is weak. Size is stated for part of the rows, as once, few or many counts, or as a class when the clone is expanded.

clone size: -
V gene: TRBV7-2
D gene: TRBD2
J gene: TRBJ2-3
CDR3 DNA: TGTGCCAGCAGCTTAACTAGCGGCCGCACAGATACGCAGTATTTT
CDR3 protein: CASSLTSGRTDTQYF

clone size: -
V gene: TRBV11-2
D gene: -
J gene: TRBJ2-2
CDR3 DNA: TGTGCCAGCAGCCGAAAATGGTCTAACACCGGGGAGCTGTTTTTT
CDR3 protein: CASSRKWSNTGELFF

clone size: -
V gene: TRBV9
D gene: TRBD1
J gene: TRBJ1-5
CDR3 DNA: TGTGCCAGCAGCCCATGGGACAGGGAAAATCAGCCCCAGCATTTT
CDR3 protein: CASSPWDRENQPQHF

clone size: once
V gene: TRBV5-8
D gene: -
J gene: TRBJ2-1
CDR3 DNA: TGTGCCAATCAGGGGCCGAGCTCCTACAATGAGCAGTTCTTC
CDR3 protein: CANQGPSSYNEQFF

clone size: -
V gene: TRBV27
D gene: -
J gene: TRBJ2-3
CDR3 DNA: TGTGCCAGCAGTTTAAGGGCAGCTACCACAGATACGCAGTATTTT
CDR3 protein: CASSLRAATTDTQYF

clone size: -
V gene: TRBV21-1
D gene: -
J gene: TRBJ2-2
CDR3 DNA: TGTGCCATCGAGCTAAACACCGGGGAGCTGTTTTTT
CDR3 protein: CAIELNTGELFF

clone size: -
V gene: TRBV2
D gene: -
J gene: TRBJ1-4
CDR3 DNA: TGTGCCAGCAGAGTAAATTGGGAAAAACTGTTTTTT
CDR3 protein: CASRVNWEKLFF

clone size: few
V gene: TRBV19
D gene: -
J gene: TRBJ2-7
CDR3 DNA: TGTGCCAGTAGGGGCCCTTCGAGGGAGCAGTACTTC
CDR3 protein: CASRGPSREQYF

clone size: -
V gene: TRBV7-9
D gene: -
J gene: TRBJ2-5
CDR3 DNA: TGTGCCAGCAGCCTGATGGGGAGAGAGACCCAGTACTTC
CDR3 protein: CASSLMGRETQYF

clone size: -
V gene: TRBV5-1
D gene: -
J gene: TRBJ1-1
CDR3 DNA: TGCGCCAGCAGCTTGGAAGGGGGGAACACTGAAGCTTTCTTT
CDR3 protein: CASSLEGGNTEAFF

clone size: -
V gene: TRBV28
D gene: -
J gene: TRBJ1-3
CDR3 DNA: TGTGCCAGCACCCTAACGAGTAGCCGCTCTCCCTCTGGAAACACCATATATTTT
CDR3 protein: CASTLTSSRSPSGNTIYF

clone size: -
V gene: TRBV29-1
D gene: TRBD1
J gene: TRBJ2-7
CDR3 DNA: TGCAGCGTTGAAGATAGTGTGCTCGGACAGGGAAGCTCCTACGAGCAGTACTTC
CDR3 protein: CSVEDSVLGQGSSYEQYF

clone size: -
V gene: TRBV28
D gene: TRBD2
J gene: TRBJ2-7
CDR3 DNA: TGTGCCAGCAGTCCCTTGGCGGGAGGCCCTACCTACGAGCAGTACTTC
CDR3 protein: CASSPLAGGPTYEQYF

clone size: -
V gene: TRBV2
D gene: -
J gene: TRBJ1-2
CDR3 DNA: TGTGCCAGCAGCCCCACGCGGACCGCCTTTTATGGCTACACCTTC
CDR3 protein: CASSPTRTAFYGYTF

clone size: -
V gene: TRBV5-6
D gene: -
J gene: TRBJ1-1
CDR3 DNA: TGTGCCAGCAGCCCTGGGACCACTGAAGCTTTCTTT
CDR3 protein: CASSPGTTEAFF

clone size: -
V gene: TRBV25-1
D gene: -
J gene: TRBJ2-3
CDR3 DNA: TGTGCCAGCAGTGAATGGGGGGTTAGCACAGATACGCAGTATTTT
CDR3 protein: CASSEWGVSTDTQYF

clone size: -
V gene: TRBV4-1
D gene: -
J gene: TRBJ1-2
CDR3 DNA: TGCGCCAGCAGCCGTACCCACATCGGGGGATCTATCTATGGCTACACCTTC
CDR3 protein: CASSRTHIGGSIYGYTF

clone size: once
V gene: TRBV4-1
D gene: -
J gene: TRBJ1-1
CDR3 DNA: TGCGCCAGCAGCCAACGAACCGGGACGGCGAACACTGAAGCTTTCTTT
CDR3 protein: CASSQRTGTANTEAFF

clone size: -
V gene: TRBV7-6
D gene: TRBD1
J gene: TRBJ2-7
CDR3 DNA: TGTGCCAGCAGCCCTGGGACAGGAAGCTCCTACGAGCAGTACTTC
CDR3 protein: CASSPGTGSSYEQYF

clone size: -
V gene: TRBV27
D gene: -
J gene: TRBJ2-4
CDR3 DNA: TGTGCCAGCACCCTACCTCTAGCCAAAAACATTCAGTACTTC
CDR3 protein: CASTLPLAKNIQYF

clone size: -
V gene: TRBV7-9
D gene: -
J gene: TRBJ1-1
CDR3 DNA: TGTGCCAGCAGCTTACAAAAGAACTCTGAAGCTTTCTTT
CDR3 protein: CASSLQKNSEAFF

clone size: -
V gene: TRBV29-1
D gene: -
J gene: TRBJ1-1
CDR3 DNA: TGCAGCGTTGAAGGTCAATCTGAAGCTTTCTTT
CDR3 protein: CSVEGQSEAFF

clone size: -
V gene: TRBV6-4
D gene: -
J gene: TRBJ2-1
CDR3 DNA: TGTGCCAGCAGCCCCTGGGGGTGGGTCCTCAATGAGCAGTTCTTC
CDR3 protein: CASSPWGWVLNEQFF

clone size: once
V gene: TRBV14
D gene: -
J gene: TRBJ2-3
CDR3 DNA: TGTGCCAGCAATCAAGATCCCCCCCTAGCAGGGTCCGGTGGAGATACGCAGTATTTT
CDR3 protein: CASNQDPPLAGSGGDTQYF

clone size: -
V gene: TRBV27
D gene: -
J gene: TRBJ1-6
CDR3 DNA: TGTGCCAGCAGTGCCCGCTTGGGGTATTCACCCCTCCACTTT
CDR3 protein: CASSARLGYSPLHF

clone size: -
V gene: TRBV9
D gene: -
J gene: TRBJ2-1
CDR3 DNA: TGTGCCAGCAGCGCCCCGGGGACCCCGAGCTCCTACAATGAGCAGTTCTTC
CDR3 protein: CASSAPGTPSSYNEQFF

clone size: -
V gene: TRBV6-5
D gene: -
J gene: TRBJ1-3
CDR3 DNA: TGTGCCAGCAGCGACGGGTTTGCAAACACCATATATTTT
CDR3 protein: CASSDGFANTIYF

clone size: -
V gene: TRBV2
D gene: -
J gene: TRBJ2-7
CDR3 DNA: TGTGCCAGCAGTGATTCCGGGACTGACGCCTACGAGCAGTACTTC
CDR3 protein: CASSDSGTDAYEQYF

clone size: few
V gene: TRBV6-6
D gene: -
J gene: TRBJ1-2
CDR3 DNA: TGTGCCAGCACCCCCGTACAGAGTCAAGACTACACCTTC
CDR3 protein: CASTPVQSQDYTF

clone size: -
V gene: TRBV27
D gene: -
J gene: TRBJ1-5
CDR3 DNA: TGTGCCAGCAGTTTATTTGGGGGCAATCAGCCCCAGCATTTT
CDR3 protein: CASSLFGGNQPQHF

clone size: -
V gene: TRBV5-4
D gene: TRBD2
J gene: TRBJ2-1
CDR3 DNA: TGTGCCAGCAGCTCGCTAGCGGGATCCTACAATGAGCAGTTCTTC
CDR3 protein: CASSSLAGSYNEQFF

clone size: once
V gene: TRBV21-1
D gene: -
J gene: TRBJ2-5
CDR3 DNA: TGTGCCAGCAGCCCCCCGGGACTCCCATTGATCCAGTACTTC
CDR3 protein: CASSPPGLPLIQYF

clone size: -
V gene: TRBV5-1
D gene: -
J gene: TRBJ1-4
CDR3 DNA: TGCGCCAGCAGCTGGTCGGACGCAACTAATGAAAAACTGTTTTTT
CDR3 protein: CASSWSDATNEKLFF

clone size: -
V gene: TRBV6-5
D gene: -
J gene: TRBJ2-1
CDR3 DNA: TGTGCCAGCAGTTACTCACGGGAGCGATACAATGAGCAGTTCTTC
CDR3 protein: CASSYSRERYNEQFF

clone size: -
V gene: TRBV27
D gene: TRBD2
J gene: TRBJ2-3
CDR3 DNA: TGTGCCAGCAGTTCCAGGACTAGCGGGAGTCACACAGATACGCAGTATTTT
CDR3 protein: CASSSRTSGSHTDTQYF

clone size: -
V gene: TRBV19
D gene: -
J gene: TRBJ1-5
CDR3 DNA: TGTGCCAGTCCATGGGGGGGAGATCAGCCCCAGCATTTT
CDR3 protein: CASPWGGDQPQHF

clone size: -
V gene: TRBV28
D gene: -
J gene: TRBJ2-3
CDR3 DNA: TGTGCCAGCGAGGGACGGGGGGATACGCAGTATTTT
CDR3 protein: CASEGRGDTQYF

clone size: -
V gene: TRBV10-1
D gene: TRBD2
J gene: TRBJ2-1
CDR3 DNA: TGCGCCAGCAGTGTAGGGACTAGCCCTAGGTGGCAGTTCTTC
CDR3 protein: CASSVGTSPRWQFF

clone size: -
V gene: TRBV27
D gene: -
J gene: TRBJ1-4
CDR3 DNA: TGTGCCAGCAAGCCGTCTTGGGCAACTAATGAAAAACTGTTTTTT
CDR3 protein: CASKPSWATNEKLFF

clone size: -
V gene: TRBV14
D gene: -
J gene: TRBJ2-5
CDR3 DNA: TGTGCCAGCAGCCAAGATGGGCAGGAGACCCAGTACTTC
CDR3 protein: CASSQDGQETQYF

clone size: once
V gene: TRBV5-4
D gene: TRBD2
J gene: TRBJ2-7
CDR3 DNA: TGTGCCAGCAGCTTGGTAGCGGGAGCTTCCTACGAGCAGTACTTC
CDR3 protein: CASSLVAGASYEQYF

clone size: once
V gene: TRBV7-6
D gene: TRBD1
J gene: TRBJ1-1
CDR3 DNA: TGTGCCAGCAGCTTAGGGACAGGGGGATCTAAAGCTTTCTTT
CDR3 protein: CASSLGTGGSKAFF

clone size: -
V gene: TRBV5-4
D gene: TRBD2
J gene: TRBJ2-1
CDR3 DNA: TGTGCCAGTCGGACTAGCGGAAACAATGAGCAGTTCTTC
CDR3 protein: CASRTSGNNEQFF

clone size: -
V gene: TRBV28
D gene: -
J gene: TRBJ2-4
CDR3 DNA: TGTGCCAGCAGTTTCGGGGGGCCCTCCATTCAGTACTTC
CDR3 protein: CASSFGGPSIQYF

clone size: -
V gene: TRBV29-1
D gene: TRBD2
J gene: TRBJ2-7
CDR3 DNA: TGCAGCGTTGTATTGTCGTCTAGCGGGAGCTACGAGCAGTACTTC
CDR3 protein: CSVVLSSSGSYEQYF

clone size: -
V gene: TRBV28
D gene: TRBD1
J gene: TRBJ1-6
CDR3 DNA: TGTGCCAGCAGTTTACTCAGGGGGCCGAATTCACCCCTCCACTTT
CDR3 protein: CASSLLRGPNSPLHF

clone size: -
V gene: TRBV28
D gene: -
J gene: TRBJ2-1
CDR3 DNA: TGTGCCAGCTCCCGAATGGCGAATGAGCAGTTCTTC
CDR3 protein: CASSRMANEQFF

clone size: -
V gene: TRBV15
D gene: TRBD2
J gene: TRBJ2-1
CDR3 DNA: TGTGCCACCGTGTCTAGCGGCGTGTACAATGAGCAGTTCTTC
CDR3 protein: CATVSSGVYNEQFF

clone size: -
V gene: TRBV28
D gene: -
J gene: TRBJ1-5
CDR3 DNA: TGTGCCAGCAGTTTACCAGCTCTTGGTCAGCCCCAGCATTTT
CDR3 protein: CASSLPALGQPQHF

clone size: once
V gene: TRBV23-1
D gene: -
J gene: TRBJ2-7
CDR3 DNA: TGCGCCAGCAGTCAATTATGGTTCCGGGGGCAGACCTACGAGCAGTACTTC
CDR3 protein: CASSQLWFRGQTYEQYF

clone size: few
V gene: TRBV5-1
D gene: -
J gene: TRBJ2-7
CDR3 DNA: TGCGCCAGCAGCTCGGACACAAGCTCCTACGAGCAGTACTTC
CDR3 protein: CASSSDTSSYEQYF

clone size: -
V gene: TRBV7-6
D gene: TRBD2
J gene: TRBJ2-1
CDR3 DNA: TGTGCCAGCAGCCCTAACGGAGCGGGAAATGAGCAGTTCTTC
CDR3 protein: CASSPNGAGNEQFF

clone size: -
V gene: TRBV10-3
D gene: TRBD2
J gene: TRBJ2-7
CDR3 DNA: TGTGCCACTCGGCGACCGGGAGGGTTTAGAGAGCAGTACTTC
CDR3 protein: CATRRPGGFREQYF